Described below is a single TCR beta chain sequence and its context. Under the authors' procedure: Amplification with reference gene primers provided the estimates of nucleated cell counts. Method: immunoSEQ multiplex PCR; TCRdb's copy keeps in-frame clones and lacks some. V, J and clone size are taken as reported in that table, and D and trimming were inferred from the DNA itself. The sample comprises approximately 130,000 clones, 75% to 85% of which are singletons, and 9.5% to 13% rests with the top ten. The sample is drawn from a study of blood T cell repertoires in COVID-19. The wider study: Acute and convalescent COVID-19 samples came from the United States, Italy and Spain. PBMCs, B-cell-depleted T cells, or T cells were the source of the cDNA or gDNA that made up the material.

The CDR3 has 14 residues. Germline CDR1 and CDR2: WNHNN and SYGVQD (reference sequence). V trimming: 3 bases; J trimming: 4 bases; junction bases outside the gene matches: 1. The clonotype comes from a human donor in a cohort sampled during active COVID-19. The sample was peripheral blood. The chain carries TRBV10-1 and TRBJ1-2; TRBD1 matches at 11 bases. CDR3 coding DNA: TGCGCCAGCAGTGACGGGACAGGGGGCTATGGCTACACCTTC. The encoded protein is CASSDGTGGYGYTF.